Sequencing of this TCR beta chain was carried out in a study of T cell responses to AZD1222 COVID-19 vaccine. Study as a whole: It was second doses at about 4 or about 12 weeks that were pooled.

Findings and limits, study-wide: Two doses of AZD1222 preceded a rise in Spike-specific TCR breadth and depth. Variant regions that are unmutated are reportedly the target of nearly half of spike-specific TCRs.

Regarding this clone: What it recognizes is unknown.

The assay was immunoSEQ multiplex PCR, and TCRdb's table has in-frame clones only and misses some. The profile shows 95,000 to 150,000 clones, roughly nine tenths of them singletons. CDR3 length: 14 residues. Trimming pared 7 bases from V and 2 bases from J, leaving 17 bases between. Germline V lookup: CDR1 SQVTM, CDR2 ANQGSEA. Source: peripheral blood, taken on day 0 of AZD1222 vaccination. The V and J genes are TRBV29-1 and TRBJ1-1, with D uncertain. The sequence derives from an adult in good health. The CDR3 protein is CSAGWQTINTEAFF. CDR3 sequence (DNA): TGCAGCGCTGGATGGCAAACTATAAACACTGAAGCTTTCTTT.